These T cell receptor beta chains were read from a single sample in a study of T cell changes during pregnancy in multiple sclerosis. Method: immunoSEQ multiplex PCR; TCRdb's copy keeps in-frame clones and lacks some. Found here are 70,000 or so clones, approximately 90% of them singletons; the top ten hold approximately 1.5%. Source: peripheral blood, taken in the third trimester of pregnancy. These receptors all come from a female donor with multiple sclerosis, enrolled in a pregnancy study. CDR3s include the opening cysteine and the closing phenylalanine or tryptophan. The order of the fields is J gene, D gene, clone size, CDR3 length, V gene, CDR3 DNA, CDR3 protein. A D gene is named only where the DNA matches it firmly. Expanded clones are given a class, and other clones once, few, many or no size at all.

>TRBJ1-6|NA|NA|14|TRBV6-5
TGTGCCAGCAGCCGACAGGTGCCCTATTCACCCCTCCACTTT
CASSRQVPYSPLHF
>TRBJ1-1|NA|NA|17|TRBV10-3
TGTGCCATCAGTGAGGAGGCGATCCGGGACACGACTTCTGAAGCTTTCTTT
CAISEEAIRDTTSEAFF
>TRBJ2-2|NA|NA|14|TRBV7-2
TGTGCCAGCCGGTGGCGGAAGAACACCGGGGAGCTGTTTTTT
CASRWRKNTGELFF
>TRBJ1-1|NA|NA|14|TRBV29-1
TGCAGCGTTTTTGGGGGCTTAGGGAACACTGAAGCTTTCTTT
CSVFGGLGNTEAFF
>TRBJ2-3|TRBD2|NA|16|TRBV5-1
TGCGCCAGCAGCTTGGGACTAGCGGGTTCCGCAGATACGCAGTATTTT
CASSLGLAGSADTQYF
>TRBJ1-2|NA|NA|13|TRBV29-1
TGCAGCGCCAGGGGCAGGGAGGGGTATGGCTACACCTTC
CSARGREGYGYTF
>TRBJ2-1|TRBD2|NA|15|TRBV7-9
TGTGCCAGCAGCCTAACTAGCGGGGGGGACAATGAGCAGTTCTTC
CASSLTSGGDNEQFF
>TRBJ2-2|NA|NA|13|TRBV5-1
TGCGCCAGCAGCTTGGAGGGGACCGGGGAGCTGTTTTTT
CASSLEGTGELFF
>TRBJ2-7|NA|few|11|TRBV29-1
TGCAGCGGTCGGGACTCCTACGAGCAGTACTTC
CSGRDSYEQYF
>TRBJ2-5|TRBD2|NA|16|TRBV15
TGTGCCACCAGCAGAGATTGGGCGGGGGGGCAGGAGACCCAGTACTTC
CATSRDWAGGQETQYF
>TRBJ1-6|NA|NA|15|TRBV6-4
TGTGCCAGCAGTGAAAGGCACACAGGCGTTTCACCCCTCCACTTT
CASSERHTGVSPLHF
>TRBJ2-2|TRBD2|NA|17|TRBV4-1
TGCGCCAGCAGCCAGTATTCCGGGACTAGGGGTCCCGGGGAGCTGTTTTTT
CASSQYSGTRGPGELFF
>TRBJ1-2|TRBD1|NA|16|TRBV28
TGTGCCAGCAGCGAAAATTTCGGACAGGGCTACTATGGCTACACCTTC
CASSENFGQGYYGYTF